This passage covers 20 T cell receptor beta chains from one sample sequenced in a study of OX40 agonist ivuxolimab in advanced cancers. The data were produced by immunoSEQ multiplex PCR, yet TCRdb's version contains in-frame clones alone and is incomplete. The sample includes approximately 46,000 clones, around 84% of them seen just once. The sample consisted of CD4+ or CD8+ T cells sorted from blood, taken in a trial of the OX40 agonist ivuxolimab. The receptors here all came from an adult with an advanced solid tumor such as melanoma, head and neck, liver or kidney cancer.

This clone was seen only a few times. The CDR3 sequence: CASSADRAGTGNTIYF. Written as DNA, the CDR3 is TGTGCCAGCAGCGCCGACAGGGCAGGGACTGGAAACACCATATATTTT. The chain carries TRBV7-9 and TRBJ1-3; 7 bases are a match to TRBD1. Germline CDR1 is SEHNR and CDR2 is FQNEAQ (reference sequence). V lost 5 bases, J lost 2 bases, and 9 bases stayed unmatched. This CDR3 is built from 16 residues.

The chain employs TRBV4-1 and TRBJ2-2; no reliable D call. Germline V lookup: CDR1 MGHRA, CDR2 YSYEKL. Trimming left V 4 bases short and J 3 bases short, with 12 bases between. The length of the CDR3 is 15 residues. This chain's CDR3 is CASSLRAGDTGELFF. The CDR3 nucleotides read TGCGCCAGCAGCCTAAGGGCAGGAGACACCGGGGAGCTGTTTTTT.

A remark on this clone: A much larger clone is a single base away; this may be a read error. The identical CDR3 is also encoded by other nucleotide sequences in the sample. This chain connects TRBV9 to TRBJ1-2, with TRBD1 as a possible D gene (6 bases). The CDR3 has 17 amino acids. V lost 3 bases and J lost 0, with 18 bases in between. Looked up from germline, CDR1 is SGDLS and CDR2 is YYNGEE. The CDR3 spells CASSAPGQLNSNYGYTF. DNA of the CDR3: TGTGCCAGCAGCGCACCGGGACAACTAAACTCTAACTATGGCTACACCTTC.

This rearrangement joins TRBV7-9 to TRBJ2-2, with TRBD1 matching 10 bases. CDR1 is SEHNR and CDR2 is FQNEAQ in the germline V gene (reference sequence). V dropped 4 bases and J dropped 7; count of bases not matched to a gene: 6. This CDR3 is built from 15 residues. The CDR3 spells CASSYRQGANGELFF. CDR3 nucleotides: TGTGCCAGCAGCTATAGACAGGGGGCGAACGGGGAGCTGTTTTTT.

The V and J genes are TRBV13 and TRBJ2-7, with 15 bases aligning to TRBD2. Germline-derived CDR1 and CDR2 are PRHDT and FYEKMQ (reference sequence). The CDR3 spans 18 residues. The V gene end was trimmed by 6 bases and the J gene end by 3 bases; junction bases not matched to a gene: 12. The CDR3 loop is CASSFRSGLAGGLYEQYF. For the CDR3, the DNA is TGTGCCAGCAGTTTTAGATCGGGACTAGCGGGAGGTCTCTACGAGCAGTACTTC.

The chain is built from TRBV27 and TRBJ2-3, with TRBD2 matching 10 bases. The V and J ends lost 6 bases and 4 bases, in that order; junction bases with no gene match: 4. CDR1 and CDR2 from the germline V gene are MNHEY and SMNVEV (reference sequence). This CDR3 contains 14 residues. The CDR3 spells CASRLAGFSDTQYF. The CDR3 DNA reads TGTGCCAGCAGACTAGCGGGGTTTTCAGATACGCAGTATTTT.

This sequence joins TRBV4-3 and TRBJ1-3, with a possible D match to TRBD1 (5 bases). Germline V gives CDR1 LGHNA, CDR2 YSLEER. V lost 1 base and J 0 bases, leaving 7 bases between the germline ends. The CDR3 spans 15 residues. Here the CDR3 reads CASSQGQGSGNTIYF. The CDR3 region has the DNA TGCGCCAGCAGCCAAGGCCAGGGCTCTGGAAACACCATATATTTT.

The gene calls are TRBV30 and TRBJ2-6; D is unresolved. CDR1 GTSNPN and CDR2 SVGIG come from the germline V gene (reference sequence). The CDR3 length is 21 residues. Trimming pared 5 bases from V and 4 bases from J, leaving 33 bases between. CDR3 residues: CAWSGPVPEFGRSPGANVLTF. CDR3 sequence (DNA): TGTGCCTGGTCCGGCCCGGTCCCAGAATTCGGCCGCTCTCCCGGGGCCAACGTCCTGACTTTC.

This chain's CDR3 is CASSERGLQGARTEAFF. DNA of the CDR3: TGTGCCAGCAGTGAAAGGGGACTGCAGGGGGCTCGGACTGAAGCTTTCTTT. This chain links TRBV2 with TRBJ1-1, with 8 bases matching TRBD1. The germline CDR1 and CDR2 sequences are SNHLY and FYNNEI. The ends lost 2 bases at V and 5 bases at J; junction bases unmatched: 13. The CDR3 covers 17 residues.

This clone is a singleton in its sample. The chain joins TRBV14 to TRBJ2-7; 7 nucleotides line up with TRBD1. The CDR3 runs to 15 residues. Germline assignment: CDR1 SGHDN and CDR2 FVKESK. Unmatched junction bases numbered 5, after V lost 2 bases and J lost 1 base. CDR3 region: CASSQRRGSSYEQYF. CDR3 coding DNA: TGTGCCAGCAGCCAACGCAGGGGGTCATCCTACGAGCAGTACTTC.

V and J are TRBV30 and TRBJ2-5; D call uncertain. Between the trimmed V and J ends, which lost 4 bases and 3 bases, there was a span of 6 bases. Germline V lookup: CDR1 GTSNPN, CDR2 SVGIG (reference sequence). This CDR3 comprises 11 residues. The CDR3 sequence: CAWIDKETQYF. The CDR3 DNA is TGTGCCTGGATAGATAAAGAGACCCAGTACTTC.

The chain joins TRBV10-2 to TRBJ1-1; 7 bases are a match to TRBD1. The CDR3 sequence is 13 residues long. CDR1 is WSHSY and CDR2 is SAAADI in the germline V gene. The junction had 9 bases not matched to a gene; V was cut back by 8 bases and J by 6 bases. The CDR3 DNA reads TGCGCCAGCTCTCCGGCCAGGGGGTCTGAAGCTTTCTTT. This gives the protein CASSPARGSEAFF.

The gene calls are TRBV7-2 and TRBJ1-2, with no clear D. From germline, CDR1 is SGHTA and CDR2 FQGNSA. The CDR3 consists of 15 residues. Trimming removed 5 bases at V and 0 bases at J, with 13 bases between. DNA for the CDR3: TGTGCCAGCAGCCCGCCGAGAGGTTCTAACTATGGCTACACCTTC. Its translation: CASSPPRGSNYGYTF.

This rearrangement joins TRBV10-3 to TRBJ2-7, with a tentative D call TRBD2 (5 bases). The germline gives CDR1 ENHRY, CDR2 SYGVKD. The CDR3 covers 14 residues. With 7 bases removed from V and 3 bases from J, the gap between germline ends came to 16 bases. The CDR3 DNA reads as TGTGCCATCATACGGCTAGCACTCCTCTACGAGCAGTACTTC. It is translated as CAIIRLALLYEQYF.

This chain joins TRBV15 and TRBJ1-2, with 9 bases that match TRBD1. This CDR3 is built from 15 residues. V gave up 4 bases and J gave up 3 bases; unmatched junction bases: 6. CDR1 is LNHNV and CDR2 is YYDKDF in the germline V gene (reference sequence). The DNA for the CDR3 is TGTGCCACCAGCACCTACAGGGGGCTTGACTATGGCTACACCTTC. Protein product: CATSTYRGLDYGYTF.

The chain combines TRBV16 with TRBJ2-1; D unresolved. The length of the CDR3 is 13 residues. Germline V gene data show CDR1 as KGHSY and CDR2 as FQNENV. The V and J ends lost 0 bases and 4 bases respectively, with 4 bases between them. The CDR3 protein is CASSQSGYNEQFF. The CDR3 nucleotides read TGTGCCAGCAGCCAATCAGGGTACAATGAGCAGTTCTTC.

The CDR3 sequence is CASSTTTSQARADTQYF. The CDR3 nucleotides are TGTGCCAGCAGTACGACGACTAGCCAGGCAAGGGCAGATACGCAGTATTTT. The V and J genes are TRBV27 and TRBJ2-3; TRBD2 agrees at 7 bases. There are 17 residues in the CDR3. J lost 4 bases, V lost 5 bases, and 15 bases had no gene match. CDR1 MNHEY and CDR2 SMNVEV come from the germline V gene (reference sequence).

This sequence joins TRBV5-5 and TRBJ1-4; no firm D call. This CDR3 region has 19 residues. The V end was cut by 4 bases, the J end by 3 bases, with 25 bases between. Germline V gene lookup returns CDR1 SGHKS and CDR2 YYEKEE (reference sequence). Here the CDR3 DNA reads TGTGCCAGCAGCCTCAGCAGCTTGGGTGTCCCGTTCTCTAATGAAAAACTGTTTTTT. Protein product: CASSLSSLGVPFSNEKLFF.

The chain is built from TRBV7-6 and TRBJ2-3, with 11 bases identical to TRBD2. Germline V gives CDR1 SGHVS, CDR2 FNYEAQ. The length of the CDR3 is 17 residues. V was clipped by 0 bases and J by 0 bases; unmatched bases: 2. CDR3 nucleotides: TGTGCCAGCAGCTTAGCGGGACTAGCGGCTAGCACAGATACGCAGTATTTT. This gives the protein CASSLAGLAASTDTQYF.

The chain is built from TRBV7-9 and TRBJ2-3, with TRBD1 matching over 10 bases. Germline loops: CDR1 SEHNR, CDR2 FQNEAQ (reference sequence). This CDR3 comprises 15 residues. The trim removed 5 bases at V and 5 bases at J, leaving 7 bases unmatched. For the CDR3, the DNA is TGTGCCAGCAGCGTCCGGGACAGGGGAAGAGATACGCAGTATTTT. Encoded protein: CASSVRDRGRDTQYF. The complete variable domain, with remaining parts taken from reference TRBV7-9 and TRBJ2-3, reads DTGVSQNPRHKITKRGQNVTFRCDPISEHNRLYWYRQTLGQGPEFLTYFQNEAQLEKSRLLSDRFSAERPKGSFSTLEIQRTEQGDSAMYLCASSVRDRGRDTQYFGPGTRLTVL.